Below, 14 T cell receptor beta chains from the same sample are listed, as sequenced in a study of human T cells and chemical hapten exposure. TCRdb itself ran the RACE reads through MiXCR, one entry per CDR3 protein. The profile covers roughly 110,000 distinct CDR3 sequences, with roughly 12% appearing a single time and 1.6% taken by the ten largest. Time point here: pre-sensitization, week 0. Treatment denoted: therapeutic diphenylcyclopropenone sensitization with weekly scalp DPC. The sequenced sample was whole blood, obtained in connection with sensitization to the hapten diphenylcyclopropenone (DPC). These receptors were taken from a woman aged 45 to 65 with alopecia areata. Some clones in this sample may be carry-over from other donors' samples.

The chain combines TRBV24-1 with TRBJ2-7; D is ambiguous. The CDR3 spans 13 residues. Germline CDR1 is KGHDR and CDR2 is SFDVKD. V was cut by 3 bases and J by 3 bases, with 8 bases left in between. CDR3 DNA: TGTGCCACCAGTGATCCGTGGGGCTACGAGCAGTACTTC. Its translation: CATSDPWGYEQYF.

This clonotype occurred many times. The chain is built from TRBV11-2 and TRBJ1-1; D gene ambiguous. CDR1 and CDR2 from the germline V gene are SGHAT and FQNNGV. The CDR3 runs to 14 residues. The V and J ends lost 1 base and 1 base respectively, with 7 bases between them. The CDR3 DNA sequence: TGTGCCAGCAGCTTAGTCGGCGGGAACACTGAAGCTTTCTTT. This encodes CASSLVGGNTEAFF.

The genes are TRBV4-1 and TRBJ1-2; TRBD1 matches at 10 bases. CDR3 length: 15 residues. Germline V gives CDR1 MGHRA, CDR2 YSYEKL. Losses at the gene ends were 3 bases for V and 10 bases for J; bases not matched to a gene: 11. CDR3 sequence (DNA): TGCGCCAGCAGCCATACCGGGACAGGGGAGTTTGACTACACCTTC. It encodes CASSHTGTGEFDYTF.

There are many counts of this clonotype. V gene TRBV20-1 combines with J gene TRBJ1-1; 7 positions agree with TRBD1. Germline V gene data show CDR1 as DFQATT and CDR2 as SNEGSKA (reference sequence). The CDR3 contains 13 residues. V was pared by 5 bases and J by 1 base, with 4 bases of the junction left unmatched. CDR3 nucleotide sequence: TGCAGTGCTCCCAGACAGGGGAACACTGAAGCTTTCTTT. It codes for CSAPRQGNTEAFF.

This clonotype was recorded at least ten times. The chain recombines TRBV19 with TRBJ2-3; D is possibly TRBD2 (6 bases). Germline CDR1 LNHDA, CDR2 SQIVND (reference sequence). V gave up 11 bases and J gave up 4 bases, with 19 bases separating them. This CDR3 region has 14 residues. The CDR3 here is CASQDNWGADTQYF. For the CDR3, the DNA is TGTGCCTCTCAGGACAATTGGGGGGCAGATACGCAGTATTTT.

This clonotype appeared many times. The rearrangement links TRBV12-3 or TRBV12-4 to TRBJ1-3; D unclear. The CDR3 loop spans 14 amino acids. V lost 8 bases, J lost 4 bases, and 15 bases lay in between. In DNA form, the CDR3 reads TGTGCCAGCGCCCGAGGGCTTTCGGGAAACACCATATATTTT. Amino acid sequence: CASARGLSGNTIYF.

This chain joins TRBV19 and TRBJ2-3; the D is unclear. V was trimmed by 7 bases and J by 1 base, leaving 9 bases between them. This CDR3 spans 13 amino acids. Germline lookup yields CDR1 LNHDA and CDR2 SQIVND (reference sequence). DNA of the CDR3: TGTGCCAGTATACCGCCTGGCACAGATACGCAGTATTTT. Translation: CASIPPGTDTQYF.

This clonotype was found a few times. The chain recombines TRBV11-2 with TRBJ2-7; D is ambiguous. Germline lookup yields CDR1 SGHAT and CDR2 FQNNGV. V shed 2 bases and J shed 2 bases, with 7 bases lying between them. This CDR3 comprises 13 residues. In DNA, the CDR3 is TGTGCCAGCAGCTTACAGGTCGCCTACGAGCAGTACTTC. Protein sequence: CASSLQVAYEQYF.

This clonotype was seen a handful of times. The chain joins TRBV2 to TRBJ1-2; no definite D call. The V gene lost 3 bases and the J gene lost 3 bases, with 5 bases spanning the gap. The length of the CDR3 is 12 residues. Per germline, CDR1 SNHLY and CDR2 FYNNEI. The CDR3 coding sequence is TGTGCCAGCAGTGATACCGACTATGGCTACACCTTC. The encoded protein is CASSDTDYGYTF.

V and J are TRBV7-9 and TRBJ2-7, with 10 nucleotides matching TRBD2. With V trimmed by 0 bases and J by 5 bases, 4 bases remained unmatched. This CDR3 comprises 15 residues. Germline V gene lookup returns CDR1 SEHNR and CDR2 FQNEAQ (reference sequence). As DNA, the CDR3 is TGTGCCAGCAGCTTAGCATCTAGCGGGGGTGACGAGCAGTACTTC. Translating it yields CASSLASSGGDEQYF.

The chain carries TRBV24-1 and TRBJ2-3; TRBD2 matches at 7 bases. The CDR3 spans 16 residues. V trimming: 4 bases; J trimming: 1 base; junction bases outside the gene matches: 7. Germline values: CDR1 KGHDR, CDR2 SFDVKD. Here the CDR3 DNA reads TGTGCCACCAGTGACCCACAGGCGGGGGGCACAGATACGCAGTATTTT. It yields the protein CATSDPQAGGTDTQYF.

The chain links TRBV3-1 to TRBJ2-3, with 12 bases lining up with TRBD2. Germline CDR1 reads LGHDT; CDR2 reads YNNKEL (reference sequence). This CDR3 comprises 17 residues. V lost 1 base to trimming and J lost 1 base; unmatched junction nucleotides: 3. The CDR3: CASSQGRLAGGTDTQYF. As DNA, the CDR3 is TGTGCCAGCAGCCAAGGTCGACTAGCGGGGGGCACAGATACGCAGTATTTT.

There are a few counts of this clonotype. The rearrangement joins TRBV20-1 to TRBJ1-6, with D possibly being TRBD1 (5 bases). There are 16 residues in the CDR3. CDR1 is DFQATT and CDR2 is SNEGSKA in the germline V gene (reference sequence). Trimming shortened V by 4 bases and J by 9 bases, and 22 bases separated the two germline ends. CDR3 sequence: CSATQGALQFGSPLHF. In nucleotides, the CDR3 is TGCAGTGCTACGCAGGGTGCCCTCCAATTCGGTTCACCCCTCCACTTT.

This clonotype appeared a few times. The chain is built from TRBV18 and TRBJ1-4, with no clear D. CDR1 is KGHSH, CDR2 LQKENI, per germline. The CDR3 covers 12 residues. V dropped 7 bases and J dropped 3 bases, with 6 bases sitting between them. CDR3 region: CASFGANEKLFF. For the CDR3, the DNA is TGTGCCAGCTTCGGAGCTAATGAAAAACTGTTTTTT.